This TCR beta chain was sequenced in a study of Ad26.COV2.S vaccination and SARS-CoV-2 variants. General study findings and limits: Total T cell responses, in the TCR breadth and depth analyses, may have been underestimated.

Produced via immunoSEQ multiplex PCR; TCRdb's table is partial and in-frame only. The sample holds some 340,000 clones, 85% seen once. V was trimmed by 0 bases and J by 6 bases, leaving 20 bases between them. The germline V gene has CDR1 SGHRS and CDR2 YFSETQ. The CDR3 has 17 amino acids. Details on this clone: Its antigen is not identified.

This sample's treatment: 15 to 20 received Ad26.COV2.S at low or high dose, single or two shots; five or six received placebo; per-sample allocation not given. All samples were drawn on day 63, counting from the first vaccine or placebo injection. The vaccine antigen was prefusion-stabilized Wuhan SARS-CoV-2 spike. The chain uses TRBV5-1 and TRBJ2-3; D might be TRBD2 (5 bases). The source material was peripheral blood, sampled in a trial of Ad26.COV2.S vaccine versus placebo. The sequence was obtained from a person between 18 and 59 years old who received the Ad26.COV2.S COVID-19 vaccine or a placebo. The chain's CDR3 is CASSLVAIATEKDTQYF. The CDR3 bases are TGCGCCAGCAGCTTGGTGGCAATAGCGACGGAAAAGGATACGCAGTATTTT.